This TCR beta chain emerged from a study of blood T cells in healthy people across ages (dated by TCRdb to 2015 to 2017). About the study as a whole: Template switching captured roughly one uniquely barcoded TCR beta cDNA molecule per two T cells in model experiments. Using the same blood draw, the study looked at two additional independent replicas of 1 million unique cDNA reads for two donors, one aged 18 to 29 and the other aged 80 or older. The donors were divided into four age groups: young (average around 16 years), middle-aged (approximately 42), aged (approximately 59) and long-lived (roughly 82). To track age-related changes in TCR beta repertoire diversity, the study relied on deep sequencing normalized with unique cDNA molecular identifiers. To avoid experimental bias, donors of different ages were spread randomly across the sequencing lanes. On the study overall, not on this receptor specifically: Observed TCR beta diversity per million T cells fell roughly linearly with age, and a significant reduction was already apparent by age roughly 40. Conclusive comparison of naive and antigen-experienced compartments was prevented by the profiling of bulk unsorted PBMCs. Observed TCR beta diversity correlated strongly with the percentage of naive T cells measured by flow cytometry. Estimates of total diversity based on one million sequenced T cells were regarded as lower bounds and as underestimates. Compared with the aged group, the long-lived group had more naive CD4+ T cells, fewer expanded clones and increased TCR diversity, a pattern suggesting age selection. The CMV infection status of donors was not known, potentially confounding age-related changes in expanded clonotypes.

The donors were roughly 39 Caucasian individuals from Russia, aged about 6 to 95 years, who were systemically healthy. Around 10 milliliters of peripheral blood were drawn from each donor into EDTA-treated Vacutainer tubes. PBMCs were isolated by Ficoll-Paque density-gradient centrifugation, with at least 6.5 million obtained per sample. Trizol reagent was used to extract total RNA from PBMCs, with at least 5 micrograms per sample. Naive CD45RAhigh/CD27high T cell percentages were measured by flow cytometry on a PBMC aliquot from every donor. Comments on this clonotype: Its binding antigen is unknown. No base quality values were provided; no much bigger clone lies one nucleotide off.

The protocol used for the library was 5' RACE. The instrument was an Illumina HiSeq 2500. A second roughly 6 to 12 cycle PCR used a sample-barcoded 5' primer and a J-beta primer mix. Each TCR beta cDNA molecule received a unique molecular identifier from a template-switch 5' adaptor carrying 12 random nucleotides. At least 2.5 million CDR3-containing paired-end reads were obtained from each sample. All of the RNA was converted into first-strand cDNA using the Mint cDNA synthesis kit, with a TRBC-specific oligonucleotide serving as the primer. Following uracil-DNA glycosylase treatment, a first 18-cycle PCR with universal primers M1SS and BC2_uni_R was performed on all cDNA. From the authors' description of their analysis: Each sample was normalized by randomly selecting 1 million high-quality reads, each carrying a distinct molecular identifier. Instead of being binned into consensus sequences, reads with shared molecular identifiers were discarded. CDR3 identification, clonotype clustering and error correction used MiTCR with a Q25 quality threshold and the strictest error-elimination algorithm. Lower-bound total TCR beta diversity was estimated with a nonparametric unseen species model using Euler transformation. The public sequencing data were trimmed at Q25 with fastp and processed into clonotypes with MiXCR by TCRdb, which kept only in-frame beta chains. Rows are unified per CDR3 protein, each entry keeping the most common DNA and genes. What appears here as the V and J calls and clone size reflects TCRdb's work, not the paper's. The sample table records hundreds of thousands of distinct CDR3 sequences; 55% to 65% of these occur just once. The ten largest make up 28% of the sample.

CDR1 is given as SGHTS and CDR2 as YDEGEE, both from the germline V gene. The CDR3 spans 13 residues, from the cysteine through the phenylalanine. Kept here is only the CDR3 DNA, which spans 39 bases and is read in frame from base 1. The junction carries 11 bases between V and J, which are trimmed by 4 bases and 3 bases respectively. Sequenced material: blood. The sequence joins TRBV5-8 to TRBJ2-7, and the D gene may be TRBD2, 7 bases matching. This receptor was obtained from a young man in good health. The DNA is TGTGCCAGCAGCCACAGGGAGGGCTACGAGCAGTACTTC. It translates as CASSHREGYEQYF.